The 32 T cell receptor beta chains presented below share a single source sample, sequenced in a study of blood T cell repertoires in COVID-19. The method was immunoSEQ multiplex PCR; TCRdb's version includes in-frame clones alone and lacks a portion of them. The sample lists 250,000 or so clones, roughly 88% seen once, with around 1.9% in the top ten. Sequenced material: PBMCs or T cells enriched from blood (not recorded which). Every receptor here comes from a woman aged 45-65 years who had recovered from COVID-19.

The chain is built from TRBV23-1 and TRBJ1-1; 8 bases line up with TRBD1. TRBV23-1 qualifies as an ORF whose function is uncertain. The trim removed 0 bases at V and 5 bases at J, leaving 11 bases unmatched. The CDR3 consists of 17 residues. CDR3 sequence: CASSQSDNRGWRTEAFF. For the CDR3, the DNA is TGCGCCAGCAGTCAATCGGATAACAGGGGGTGGAGGACTGAAGCTTTCTTT.

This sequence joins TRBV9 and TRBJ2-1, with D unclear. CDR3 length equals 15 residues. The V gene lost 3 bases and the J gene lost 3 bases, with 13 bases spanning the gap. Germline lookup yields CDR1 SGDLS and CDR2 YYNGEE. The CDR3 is CASSASSLSYNEQFF. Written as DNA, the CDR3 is TGTGCCAGCAGCGCCTCTAGTCTCAGCTACAATGAGCAGTTCTTC.

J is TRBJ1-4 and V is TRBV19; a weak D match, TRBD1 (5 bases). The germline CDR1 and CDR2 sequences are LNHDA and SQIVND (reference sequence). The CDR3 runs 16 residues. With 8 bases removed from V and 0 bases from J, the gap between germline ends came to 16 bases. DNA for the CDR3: TGTGCCAGTGAAATATCAAGGGGTTCAACTAATGAAAAACTGTTTTTT. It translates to CASEISRGSTNEKLFF. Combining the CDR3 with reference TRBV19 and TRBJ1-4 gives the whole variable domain DGGITQSPKYLFRKEGQNVTLSCEQNLNHDAMYWYRQDPGQGLRLIYYSQIVNDFQKGDIAEGYSVSREKKESFPLTVTSAQKNPTAFYLCASEISRGSTNEKLFFGSGTQLSVL.

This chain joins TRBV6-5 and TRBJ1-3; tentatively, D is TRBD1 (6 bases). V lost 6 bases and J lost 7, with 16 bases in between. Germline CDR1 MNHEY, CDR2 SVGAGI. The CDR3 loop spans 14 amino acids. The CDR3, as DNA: TGTGCCAGCAGCCGCCGGACAGAGGGGAACACCATATATTTT. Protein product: CASSRRTEGNTIYF.

The CDR3 is CASSLVSSGGASGELFF. The CDR3 nucleotides read TGTGCCAGCAGCTTAGTTAGTAGCGGGGGGGCATCCGGGGAGCTGTTTTTT. This chain joins TRBV7-8 and TRBJ2-2, with TRBD2 matching over 11 bases. Germline V gives CDR1 SGHVS, CDR2 FQNEAQ. The J segment lost 6 bases and the V segment lost 1 base, leaving 7 bases of the junction unmatched. The CDR3 contains 17 residues.

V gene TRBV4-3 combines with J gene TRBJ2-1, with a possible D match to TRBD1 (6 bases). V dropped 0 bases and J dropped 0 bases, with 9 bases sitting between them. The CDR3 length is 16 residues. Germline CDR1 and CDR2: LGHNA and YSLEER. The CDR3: CASSQDQTGSYNEQFF. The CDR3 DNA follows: TGCGCCAGCAGCCAAGATCAGACAGGCTCCTACAATGAGCAGTTCTTC.

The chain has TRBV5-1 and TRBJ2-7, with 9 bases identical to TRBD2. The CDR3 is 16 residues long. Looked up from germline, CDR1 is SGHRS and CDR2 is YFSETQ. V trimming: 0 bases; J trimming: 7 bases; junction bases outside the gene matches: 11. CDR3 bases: TGCGCCAGCAGCTTGGGACTAGCGGTGGAGGTACGGGAGCAGTACTTC. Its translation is CASSLGLAVEVREQYF.

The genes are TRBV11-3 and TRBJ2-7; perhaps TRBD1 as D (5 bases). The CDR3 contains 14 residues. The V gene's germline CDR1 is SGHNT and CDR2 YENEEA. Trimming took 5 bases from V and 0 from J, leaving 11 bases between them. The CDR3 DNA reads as TGTGCCAGCAGCGCCTCAACAGGCTCCTACGAGCAGTACTTC. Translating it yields CASSASTGSYEQYF. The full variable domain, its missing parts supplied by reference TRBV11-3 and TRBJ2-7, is EAGVVQSPRYKIIEKKQPVAFWCNPISGHNTLYWYLQNLGQGPELLIRYENEEAVDDSQLPKDRFSAERLKGVDSTLKIQPAELGDSAVYLCASSASTGSYEQYFGPGTRLTVT.

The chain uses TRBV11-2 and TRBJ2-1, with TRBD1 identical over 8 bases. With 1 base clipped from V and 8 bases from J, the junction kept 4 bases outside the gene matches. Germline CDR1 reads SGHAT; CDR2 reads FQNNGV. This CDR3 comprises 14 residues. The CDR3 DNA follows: TGTGCCAGCAGCTTAGGGGAGGACAGGGATGAGCAGTTCTTC. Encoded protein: CASSLGEDRDEQFF.

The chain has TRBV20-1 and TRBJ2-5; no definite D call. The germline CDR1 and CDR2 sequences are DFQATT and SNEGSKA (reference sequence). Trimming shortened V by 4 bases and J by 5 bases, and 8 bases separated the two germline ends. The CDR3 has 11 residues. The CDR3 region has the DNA TGCAGTGCTATATCCTTTGAGACCCAGTACTTC. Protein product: CSAISFETQYF.

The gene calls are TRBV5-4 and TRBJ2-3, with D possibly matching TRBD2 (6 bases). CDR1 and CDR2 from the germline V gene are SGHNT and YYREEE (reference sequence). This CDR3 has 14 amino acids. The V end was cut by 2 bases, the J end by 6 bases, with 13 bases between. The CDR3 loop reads CASSFGREWDTQYF. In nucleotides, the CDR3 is TGTGCCAGCAGCTTTGGACGGGAGTGGGATACGCAGTATTTT.

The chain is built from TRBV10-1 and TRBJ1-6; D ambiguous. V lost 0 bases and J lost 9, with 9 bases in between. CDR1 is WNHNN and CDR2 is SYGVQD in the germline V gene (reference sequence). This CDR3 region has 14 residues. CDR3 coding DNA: TGCGCCAGCAGTGAGTCCTCGACACGTTCACCCCTCCACTTT. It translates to CASSESSTRSPLHF.

The CDR3 reads CASRETVSYEQYF. Written as DNA, the CDR3 is TGTGCCAGCAGGGAGACAGTCTCCTACGAGCAGTACTTC. The rearrangement links TRBV28 to TRBJ2-7; D may be TRBD1 (5 bases). The CDR3 sequence is 13 residues long. Germline loops: CDR1 MDHEN, CDR2 SYDVKM. Deletions cut 6 bases from V and 0 bases from J, with 9 bases between.

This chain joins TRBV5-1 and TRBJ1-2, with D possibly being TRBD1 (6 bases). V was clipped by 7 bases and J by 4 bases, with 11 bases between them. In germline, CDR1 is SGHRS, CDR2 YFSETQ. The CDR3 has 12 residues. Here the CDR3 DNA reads TGCGCCAGCGTTGGACAGATCTATGGCTACACCTTC. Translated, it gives CASVGQIYGYTF.

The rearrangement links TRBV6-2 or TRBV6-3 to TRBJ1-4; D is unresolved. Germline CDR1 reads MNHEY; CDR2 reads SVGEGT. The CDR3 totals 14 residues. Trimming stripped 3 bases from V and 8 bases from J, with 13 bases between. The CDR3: CASSYRRSEEKLFF. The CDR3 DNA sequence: TGTGCCAGCAGTTATCGGCGGTCGGAGGAAAAACTGTTTTTT.

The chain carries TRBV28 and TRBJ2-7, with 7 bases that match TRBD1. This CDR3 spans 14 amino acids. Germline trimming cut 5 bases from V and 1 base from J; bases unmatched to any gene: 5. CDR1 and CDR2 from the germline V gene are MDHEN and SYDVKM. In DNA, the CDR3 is TGTGCCAGCAGTACGACAGGGTTTTCCTACGAGCAGTACTTC. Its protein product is CASSTTGFSYEQYF.

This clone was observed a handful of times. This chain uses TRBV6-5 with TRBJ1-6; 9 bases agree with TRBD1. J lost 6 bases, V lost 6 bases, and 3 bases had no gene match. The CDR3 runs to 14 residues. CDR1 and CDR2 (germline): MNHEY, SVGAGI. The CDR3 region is CASRPTGGNSPLHF. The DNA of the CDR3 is TGTGCCAGCAGACCGACAGGGGGTAATTCACCCCTCCACTTT.

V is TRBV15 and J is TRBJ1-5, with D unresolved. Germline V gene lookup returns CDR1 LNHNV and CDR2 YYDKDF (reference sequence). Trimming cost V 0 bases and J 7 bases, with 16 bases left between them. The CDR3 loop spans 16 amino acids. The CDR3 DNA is TGTGCCACCAGCAGAGATCTGGTGGCGGGTACACAGCCCCAGCATTTT. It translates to CATSRDLVAGTQPQHF.

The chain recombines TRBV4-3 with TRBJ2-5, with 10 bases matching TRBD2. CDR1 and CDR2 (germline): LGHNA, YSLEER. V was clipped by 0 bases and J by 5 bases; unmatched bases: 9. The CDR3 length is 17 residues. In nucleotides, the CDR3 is TGCGCCAGCAGCCAAGATCCGAGCGGGGGGGCCTGGGAGACCCAGTACTTC. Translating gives CASSQDPSGGAWETQYF.

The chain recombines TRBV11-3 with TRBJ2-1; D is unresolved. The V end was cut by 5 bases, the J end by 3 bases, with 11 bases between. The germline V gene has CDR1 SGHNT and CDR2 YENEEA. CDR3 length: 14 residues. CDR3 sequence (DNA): TGTGCCAGCAGCCCCGAACTTCGCTACAATGAGCAGTTCTTC. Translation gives CASSPELRYNEQFF.

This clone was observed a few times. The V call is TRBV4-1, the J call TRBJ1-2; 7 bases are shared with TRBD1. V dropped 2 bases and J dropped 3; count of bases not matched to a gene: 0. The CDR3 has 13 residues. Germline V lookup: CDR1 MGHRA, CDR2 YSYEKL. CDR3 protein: CASSQTGDYGYTF. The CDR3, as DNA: TGCGCCAGCAGCCAAACAGGGGACTATGGCTACACCTTC.

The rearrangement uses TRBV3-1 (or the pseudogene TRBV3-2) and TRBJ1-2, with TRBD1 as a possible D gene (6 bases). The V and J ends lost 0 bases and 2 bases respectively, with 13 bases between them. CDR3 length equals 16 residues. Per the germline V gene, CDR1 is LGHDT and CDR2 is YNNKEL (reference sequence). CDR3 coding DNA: TGTGCCAGCAGCCAAGATATGCAGGGGTTGAACTATGGCTACACCTTC. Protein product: CASSQDMQGLNYGYTF.

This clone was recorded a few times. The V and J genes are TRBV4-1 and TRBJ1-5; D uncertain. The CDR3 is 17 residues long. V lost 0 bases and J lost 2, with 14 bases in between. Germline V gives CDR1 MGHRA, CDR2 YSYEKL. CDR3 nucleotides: TGCGCCAGCAGCCAAGAGGGAGAGGGTTGGGGCAATCAGCCCCAGCATTTT. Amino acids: CASSQEGEGWGNQPQHF.

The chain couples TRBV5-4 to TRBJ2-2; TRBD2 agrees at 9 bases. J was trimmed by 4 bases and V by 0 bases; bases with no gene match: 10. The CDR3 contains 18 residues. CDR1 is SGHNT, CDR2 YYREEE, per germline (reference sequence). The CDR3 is CASSLAFGGGAGTGELFF. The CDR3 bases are TGTGCCAGCAGCTTGGCTTTTGGCGGGGGGGCCGGCACCGGGGAGCTGTTTTTT.

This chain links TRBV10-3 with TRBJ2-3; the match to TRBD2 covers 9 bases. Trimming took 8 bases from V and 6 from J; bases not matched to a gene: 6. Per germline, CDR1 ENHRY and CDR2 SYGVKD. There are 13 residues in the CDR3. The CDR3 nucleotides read TGTGCCATCCGAGGACTAGCGACGGATACGCAGTATTTT. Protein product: CAIRGLATDTQYF.

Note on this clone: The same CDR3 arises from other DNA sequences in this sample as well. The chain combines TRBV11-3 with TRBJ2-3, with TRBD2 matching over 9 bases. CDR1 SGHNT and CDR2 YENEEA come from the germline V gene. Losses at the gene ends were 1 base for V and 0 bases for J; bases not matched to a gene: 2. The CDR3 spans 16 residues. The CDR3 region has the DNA TGTGCCAGCAGCTTAGGGCTAGCGGGGAGCACAGATACGCAGTATTTT. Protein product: CASSLGLAGSTDTQYF. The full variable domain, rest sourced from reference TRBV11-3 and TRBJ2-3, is EAGVVQSPRYKIIEKKQPVAFWCNPISGHNTLYWYLQNLGQGPELLIRYENEEAVDDSQLPKDRFSAERLKGVDSTLKIQPAELGDSAVYLCASSLGLAGSTDTQYFGPGTRLTVL.

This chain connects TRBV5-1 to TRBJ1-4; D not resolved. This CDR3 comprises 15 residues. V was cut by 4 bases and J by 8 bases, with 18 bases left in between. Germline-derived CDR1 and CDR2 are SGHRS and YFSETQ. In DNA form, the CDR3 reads TGCGCCAGCAGCGCCAGAGAGGGTCTCGGGGAAAAACTGTTTTTT. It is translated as CASSAREGLGEKLFF. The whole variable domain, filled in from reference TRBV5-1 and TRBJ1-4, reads KAGVTQTPRYLIKTRGQQVTLSCSPISGHRSVSWYQQTPGQGLQFLFEYFSETQRNKGNFPGRFSGRQFSNSRSEMNVSTLELGDSALYLCASSAREGLGEKLFFGSGTQLSVL.

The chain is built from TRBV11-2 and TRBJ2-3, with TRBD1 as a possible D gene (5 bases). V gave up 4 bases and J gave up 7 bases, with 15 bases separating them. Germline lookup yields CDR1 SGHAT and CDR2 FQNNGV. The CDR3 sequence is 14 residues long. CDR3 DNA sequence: TGTGCCAGCAGCTCATCGCGTCAGGGAAATACGCAGTATTTT. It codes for CASSSSRQGNTQYF.

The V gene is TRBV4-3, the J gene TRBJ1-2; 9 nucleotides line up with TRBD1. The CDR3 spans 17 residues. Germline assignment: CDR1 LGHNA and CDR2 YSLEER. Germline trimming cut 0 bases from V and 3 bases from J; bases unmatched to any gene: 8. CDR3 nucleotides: TGCGCCAGCAGCCAAGATCCCACGACAGGGGGGCACTATGGCTACACCTTC. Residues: CASSQDPTTGGHYGYTF.

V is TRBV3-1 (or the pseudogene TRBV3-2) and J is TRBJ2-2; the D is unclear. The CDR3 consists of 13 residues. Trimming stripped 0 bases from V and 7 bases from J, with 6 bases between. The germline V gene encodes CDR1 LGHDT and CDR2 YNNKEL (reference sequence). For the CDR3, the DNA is TGTGCCAGCAGCCAAGACTATAACGGGGAGCTGTTTTTT. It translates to CASSQDYNGELFF.

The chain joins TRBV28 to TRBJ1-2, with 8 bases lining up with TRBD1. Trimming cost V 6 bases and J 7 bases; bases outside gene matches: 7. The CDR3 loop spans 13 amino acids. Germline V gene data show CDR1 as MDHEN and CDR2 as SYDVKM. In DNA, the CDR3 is TGTGCCAGCAGCCCGGACAGGGTAGGTGGCTACACCTTC. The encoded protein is CASSPDRVGGYTF.

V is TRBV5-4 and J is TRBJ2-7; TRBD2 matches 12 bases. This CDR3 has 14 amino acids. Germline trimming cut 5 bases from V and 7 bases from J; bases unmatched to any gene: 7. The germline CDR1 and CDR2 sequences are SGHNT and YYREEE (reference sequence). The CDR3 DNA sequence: TGTGCCAGCAGGCTAGCGGGGGGGCCGAGAGAGCAGTACTTC. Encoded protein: CASRLAGGPREQYF.